In this sample, the clone carrying this TCR beta chain turned up once. Profiling relied on immunoSEQ multiplex PCR, and the TCRdb table lists in-frame clones only, not all of them. The sample shows around 190,000 clones, around nine tenths of them seen only once. The data were obtained in a study of blood T cell repertoires in COVID-19. Turning to the study itself: The United States, Italy and Spain were the sources of the acute and convalescent COVID-19 samples. Nucleic acid was either cDNA or gDNA, and it came from T cells, B-cell-depleted T cells, or PBMCs.

With 4 bases removed from V and 1 base from J, the gap between germline ends came to 14 bases. CDR1 is LNHDA, CDR2 SQIVND, per germline (reference sequence). The CDR3 extends over 16 amino acids. Sequenced input: peripheral blood. V and J are TRBV19 and TRBJ2-1; D might be TRBD1 (5 bases). The clonotype was recovered from a man aged 50-60 years with COVID-19, enrolled during active disease. The CDR3 protein is CASSTPRAGSYNEQFF. CDR3 nucleotides: TGTGCCAGTAGTACTCCCAGGGCCGGTTCCTACAATGAGCAGTTCTTC.